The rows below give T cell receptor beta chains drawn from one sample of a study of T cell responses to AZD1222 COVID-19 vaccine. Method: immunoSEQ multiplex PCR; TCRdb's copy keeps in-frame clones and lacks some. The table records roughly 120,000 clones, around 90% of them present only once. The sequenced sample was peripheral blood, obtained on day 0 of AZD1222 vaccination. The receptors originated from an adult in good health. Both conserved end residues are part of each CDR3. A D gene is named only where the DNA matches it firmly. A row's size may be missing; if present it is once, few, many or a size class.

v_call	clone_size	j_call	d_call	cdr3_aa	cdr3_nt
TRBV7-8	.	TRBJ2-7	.	CASIPSSSYEQYF	TGTGCCAGCATCCCATCCAGTTCCTACGAGCAGTACTTC
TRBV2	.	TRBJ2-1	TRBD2	CASSVGTGLAKNNEQFF	TGTGCCAGCAGTGTAGGAACTGGACTAGCGAAGAACAATGAGCAGTTCTTC
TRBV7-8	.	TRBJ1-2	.	CASSLGPRVGFVYGYTF	TGTGCCAGCAGCTTAGGACCCAGGGTTGGGTTCGTCTATGGCTACACCTTC
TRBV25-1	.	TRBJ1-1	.	CASSRNPGSNTEAFF	TGTGCCAGCAGTAGGAACCCAGGATCGAACACTGAAGCTTTCTTT
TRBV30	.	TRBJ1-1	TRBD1	CALTLQGATEAFF	TGTGCCCTCACACTCCAGGGGGCCACTGAAGCTTTCTTT
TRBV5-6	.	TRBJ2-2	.	CASSLFPGNTGELFF	TGTGCCAGCAGCTTGTTCCCCGGTAACACCGGGGAGCTGTTTTTT
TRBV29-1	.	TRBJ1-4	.	CSVVGDTEEKLFF	TGCAGCGTTGTTGGGGACACTGAAGAAAAACTGTTTTTT
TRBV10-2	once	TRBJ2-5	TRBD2	CASGGGLHQETQYF	TGCGCCAGCGGGGGGGGACTACACCAAGAGACCCAGTACTTC
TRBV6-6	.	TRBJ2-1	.	CASRGSAYNEQFF	TGTGCCAGCAGGGGTTCCGCATACAATGAGCAGTTCTTC
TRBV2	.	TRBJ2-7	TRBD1	CASSRTGYEQYF	TGTGCCAGCAGTCGGACAGGTTACGAGCAGTACTTC
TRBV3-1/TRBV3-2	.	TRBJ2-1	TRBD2	CASSQWTSGVYNEQFF	TGTGCCAGCAGCCAATGGACTAGCGGGGTTTACAATGAGCAGTTCTTC
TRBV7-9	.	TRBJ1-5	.	CASSLGGRQPQHF	TGTGCCAGCAGCTTAGGAGGGCGTCAGCCCCAGCATTTT
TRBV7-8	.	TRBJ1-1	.	CASSPDSPGAFF	TGTGCCAGCAGCCCCGACAGTCCTGGAGCTTTCTTT
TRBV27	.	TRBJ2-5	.	CASSFTREQETQYF	TGTGCCAGCAGTTTCACTAGGGAGCAAGAGACCCAGTACTTC
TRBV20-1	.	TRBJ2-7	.	CGALRPDEQYF	TGCGGGGCCCTTAGGCCCGACGAGCAGTACTTC
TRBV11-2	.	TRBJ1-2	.	CASSLKVNYGYTF	TGTGCCAGCAGCTTAAAGGTTAACTATGGCTACACCTTC
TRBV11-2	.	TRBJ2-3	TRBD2	CASSLTTSGGTDTQYF	TGTGCCAGCAGCTTGACGACTAGCGGGGGGACAGATACGCAGTATTTT
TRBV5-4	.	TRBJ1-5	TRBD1	CASSSDRGLNQPQHF	TGTGCCAGCAGCTCGGACAGGGGCCTCAATCAGCCCCAGCATTTT
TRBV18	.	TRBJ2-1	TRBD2	CASSPSGLAVNEQFF	TGTGCCAGCTCACCGTCAGGACTAGCTGTCAATGAGCAGTTCTTC
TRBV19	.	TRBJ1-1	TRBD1	CAVRQGRAMNTEAFF	TGTGCCGTCCGACAGGGGCGGGCAATGAACACTGAAGCTTTCTTT
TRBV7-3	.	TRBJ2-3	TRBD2	CASSPGGSTDTQYF	TGTGCCAGCAGTCCGGGGGGTAGCACAGATACGCAGTATTTT
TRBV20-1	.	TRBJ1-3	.	CSASKGGAAGNTIYF	TGCAGTGCTAGTAAAGGAGGGGCGGCTGGAAACACCATATATTTT